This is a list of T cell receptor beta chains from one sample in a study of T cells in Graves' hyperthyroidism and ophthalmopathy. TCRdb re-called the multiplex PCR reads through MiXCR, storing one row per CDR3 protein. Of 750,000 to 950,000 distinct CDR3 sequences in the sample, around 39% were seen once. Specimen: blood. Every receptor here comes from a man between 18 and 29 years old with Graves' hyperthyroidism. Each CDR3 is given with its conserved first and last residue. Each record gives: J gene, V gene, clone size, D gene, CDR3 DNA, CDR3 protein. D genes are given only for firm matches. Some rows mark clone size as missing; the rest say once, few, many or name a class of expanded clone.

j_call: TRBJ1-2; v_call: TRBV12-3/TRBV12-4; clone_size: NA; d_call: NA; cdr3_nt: TGTGCCAGCACCCCGGGACACGAAAACTATGGCTACACCTTC; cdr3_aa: CASTPGHENYGYTF
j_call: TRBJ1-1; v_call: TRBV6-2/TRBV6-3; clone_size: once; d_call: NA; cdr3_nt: TGTGCCAGCAAACTCCATTATCCAGAGGTGACTGAAGCTTTCTTT; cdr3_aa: CASKLHYPEVTEAFF
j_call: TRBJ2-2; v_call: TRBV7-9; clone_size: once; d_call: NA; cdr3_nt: TGTGCCAGCAGCCCACAGGCAGGGCATAACACCGGGGAGCTGTTTTTT; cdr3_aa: CASSPQAGHNTGELFF
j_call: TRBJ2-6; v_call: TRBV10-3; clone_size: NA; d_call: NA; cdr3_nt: TGTGCCATCAACCAGGACAACGTCCTGACTTTC; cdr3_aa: CAINQDNVLTF
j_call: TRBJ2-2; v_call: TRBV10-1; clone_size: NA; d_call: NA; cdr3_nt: TGCGCCAGCAGCAAACAGGGAACCGGGGAGCTGTTTTTT; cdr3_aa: CASSKQGTGELFF
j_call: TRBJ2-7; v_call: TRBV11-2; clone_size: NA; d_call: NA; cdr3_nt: TGTGCCAGCAGTTACGCGGGTGTCTCCTACGAGCAGTACTTC; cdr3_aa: CASSYAGVSYEQYF
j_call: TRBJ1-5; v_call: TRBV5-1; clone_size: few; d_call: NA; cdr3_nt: TGCGCCAGCAGCTTTTTGGGGGGTAGCAATCAGCCCCAGCATTTT; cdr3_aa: CASSFLGGSNQPQHF
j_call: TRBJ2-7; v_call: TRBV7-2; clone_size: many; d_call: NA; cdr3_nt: TGTGCCAGCAGCTACTACGTGGGGGGCGAGCAGTACTTC; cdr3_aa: CASSYYVGGEQYF
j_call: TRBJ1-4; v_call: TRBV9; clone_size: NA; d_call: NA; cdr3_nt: TGTGCCAGCAGCCGACCCCCAGGGGCCACCGAAAAACTGTTTTTT; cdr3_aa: CASSRPPGATEKLFF
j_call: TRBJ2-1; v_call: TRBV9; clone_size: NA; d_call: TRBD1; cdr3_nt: TGTGCCAGCACCGGGACAGGGGAGAGTAATGAGCAGTTCTTC; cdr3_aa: CASTGTGESNEQFF
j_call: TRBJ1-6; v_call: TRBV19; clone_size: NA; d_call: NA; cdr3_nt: TGTGCCAGCAGTGCCGTCGGACAGCTACTCCTCCACTTT; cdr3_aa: CASSAVGQLLLHF
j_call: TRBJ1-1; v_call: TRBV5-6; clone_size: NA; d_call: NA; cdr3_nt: TGTGCCAGCAGCTTGGGTGTCTTAGGTCCGGGGGTTAGCACTGAAGCTTTCTTT; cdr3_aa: CASSLGVLGPGVSTEAFF
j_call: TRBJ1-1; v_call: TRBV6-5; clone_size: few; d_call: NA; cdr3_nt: TGTGCCAGCAACCAAGGGACACGGAACACTGAAGCTTTCTTT; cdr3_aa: CASNQGTRNTEAFF
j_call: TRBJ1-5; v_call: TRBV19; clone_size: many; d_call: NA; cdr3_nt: TGTGCCAGTAGTTCCAGGGGAGGTCAGCCCCAGCATTTT; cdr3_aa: CASSSRGGQPQHF
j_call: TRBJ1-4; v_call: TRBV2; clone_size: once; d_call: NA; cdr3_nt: TGTGCCAGCAGTGCGGTGACTGGAAAACTGTTTTTT; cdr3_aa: CASSAVTGKLFF
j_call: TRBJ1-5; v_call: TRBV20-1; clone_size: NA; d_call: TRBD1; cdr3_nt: TGCAGTGCTAGAAACCCGGGACAGCCAGTGCCCCAGCATTTT; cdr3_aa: CSARNPGQPVPQHF